This T cell receptor beta chain emerged from a study of T cell changes during pregnancy in multiple sclerosis. Profiling relied on immunoSEQ multiplex PCR, and the TCRdb table lists in-frame clones only, not all of them. This table holds 85,000 to 100,000 clones, roughly nine tenths found once. As concerns this clone: The junction does not match germline at one end; this may be a read error.

CDR1 and CDR2 (germline): SQVTM, ANQGSEA. CDR3 length: 16 residues. The chain carries TRBV29-1 and TRBJ2-7, with D possibly TRBD2 on 5 matching bases. The sample was peripheral blood, taken in the first trimester of pregnancy. This TCR was recovered from a female donor with multiple sclerosis, enrolled in a pregnancy study. The CDR3 DNA follows: TGCAGCGTTCAAGAAATTTATAGCGCGGTCCCCTACGAGCAGTACTTC. It specifies CSVQEIYSAVPYEQYF.